The rows below give T cell receptor beta chains drawn from one sample of a study of T cell repertoires in cytomegalovirus infection. TCRdb fed the reads into MiXCR, producing one record per CDR3 protein. The table lists about 150,000 distinct CDR3 sequences, more than 25% of them singletons. Their antigen targets remain unknown. Sequences were derived from CD8+ T cells from cultured PBMCs, sampled from culture after CMV antigen stimulation. These receptors were taken from a human donor in good health (CMV status not recorded). Some clones in this sample may be carry-over from other donors' samples. Both conserved end residues are part of each CDR3. Fields, in order: clone size, V gene, D gene, J gene, CDR3 protein, CDR3 DNA. The D gene is left open where the match is weak. The listing skips clone size in some rows; elsewhere it reads once, few, many or a size class.

few,TRBV28,.,TRBJ1-2,CASSLGLGDGYTF,TGTGCCAGCAGTCTTGGCCTGGGCGATGGCTACACCTTC
.,TRBV27,.,TRBJ2-1,CASSRGQASYNEQFF,TGTGCCAGCAGTCGGGGCCAAGCATCCTACAATGAGCAGTTCTTC
few,TRBV28,TRBD1,TRBJ2-2,CASSRQGYTGELFF,TGTGCCAGCAGCCGACAGGGGTACACCGGGGAGCTGTTTTTT
few,TRBV19,.,TRBJ2-3,CASNPPWASSTDTQYF,TGTGCCAGCAACCCTCCTTGGGCTTCTTCCACAGATACGCAGTATTTT
few,TRBV19,.,TRBJ1-5,CASSIRLDQPQHF,TGTGCCAGTAGTATTAGACTAGATCAGCCCCAGCATTTT
.,TRBV27,.,TRBJ1-2,CASSFVRTYGYTF,TGTGCCAGCAGTTTTGTGCGCACCTATGGCTACACCTTC
few,TRBV3-1,.,TRBJ2-2,CASSQELLSYSGELFF,TGTGCCAGCAGCCAAGAATTGTTGTCCTATTCCGGGGAGCTGTTTTTT
.,TRBV2,TRBD1,TRBJ1-2,CAIYAGGAYGYTF,TGTGCCATATACGCAGGGGGCGCGTATGGCTACACCTTC
.,TRBV6-2/TRBV6-3,.,TRBJ2-1,CASSESGLDEQFF,TGTGCCAGCAGTGAGTCAGGTTTGGATGAGCAGTTCTTC
.,TRBV9,TRBD2,TRBJ2-7,CASGAGGSHEQYF,TGTGCCAGCGGAGCGGGGGGTTCCCACGAGCAGTACTTC
.,TRBV20-1,.,TRBJ2-2,CSASPLTGTGELFF,TGCAGTGCCAGTCCTCTCACAGGGACCGGGGAGCTGTTTTTT
few,TRBV11-1,TRBD1,TRBJ1-1,CASTLPGQGLLNTEAFF,TGTGCCAGCACATTACCGGGACAGGGTCTACTGAACACTGAAGCTTTCTTT
few,TRBV12-3/TRBV12-4,.,TRBJ2-7,CASGPDRWGEQYF,TGTGCCAGCGGGCCAGACAGGTGGGGCGAGCAGTACTTC
many,TRBV2,.,TRBJ2-6,CASRGESGANVLTF,TGTGCCAGCAGGGGAGAGTCGGGGGCCAACGTCCTGACTTTC
.,TRBV29-1,.,TRBJ1-1,CSVERGLNTEAFF,TGCAGCGTTGAAAGGGGCCTGAACACTGAAGCTTTCTTT
few,TRBV5-8,TRBD1,TRBJ1-5,CASSYYRGQNQPQHF,TGTGCCAGCAGCTACTACAGGGGACAGAATCAGCCCCAGCATTTT
.,TRBV12-3/TRBV12-4,.,TRBJ2-7,CASSLVVQGSYEQYF,TGTGCCAGCAGTTTAGTAGTACAGGGCTCCTACGAGCAGTACTTC
.,TRBV12-3/TRBV12-4,.,TRBJ2-4,CASRGPKNIQYF,TGTGCCAGCAGGGGGCCCAAAAACATTCAGTACTTC
many,TRBV7-6,.,TRBJ1-1,CASSLDPNTEAFF,TGTGCCAGCAGCTTAGACCCGAACACTGAAGCTTTCTTT
.,TRBV20-1,.,TRBJ2-2,CSAWTANTGELFF,TGCAGTGCGTGGACAGCGAACACCGGGGAGCTGTTTTTT
.,TRBV7-6,.,TRBJ2-1,CASSDGLNNEQFF,TGTGCCAGCAGCGACGGACTTAACAATGAGCAGTTCTTC
few,TRBV20-1,TRBD2,TRBJ2-4,CSVPGGVAKNIQYF,TGCAGTGTTCCTGGGGGGGTAGCCAAAAACATTCAGTACTTC
.,TRBV5-6,.,TRBJ1-6,CASSLGQGGSPLHF,TGTGCCAGCAGCTTGGGGCAGGGTGGCTCACCCCTCCACTTT
.,TRBV5-1,TRBD1,TRBJ2-1,CASSLPGQGGSDNEQFF,TGCGCCAGCAGCTTGCCGGGACAGGGTGGGTCGGACAATGAGCAGTTCTTC
few,TRBV6-4,.,TRBJ2-2,CASSEGQNTGELFF,TGTGCCAGCAGTGAGGGACAGAACACCGGGGAGCTGTTTTTT
many,TRBV12-3/TRBV12-4,.,TRBJ2-1,CASSLALGASSYNEQFF,TGTGCCAGCAGTTTAGCCCTCGGGGCTAGCTCCTACAATGAGCAGTTCTTC
few,TRBV12-3/TRBV12-4,.,TRBJ2-5,CASRPGLPQETQYF,TGTGCCAGCAGACCCGGACTTCCGCAAGAGACCCAGTACTTC
few,TRBV19,.,TRBJ2-7,CARIRDRYYEQYF,TGTGCCAGAATACGCGACAGATACTACGAGCAGTACTTC
few,TRBV7-9,TRBD1,TRBJ2-7,CASSSVGDRGLEQYF,TGTGCCAGCAGCTCGGTGGGGGACAGGGGGCTTGAGCAGTACTTC
.,TRBV19,TRBD2,TRBJ2-1,CASSISSGGPNEQFF,TGTGCCAGTAGTATATCAAGCGGGGGGCCAAATGAGCAGTTCTTC
.,TRBV20-1,.,TRBJ2-2,CSAFGDKSYTGELFF,TGCAGTGCCTTCGGGGACAAGTCATACACCGGGGAGCTGTTTTTT
.,TRBV7-9,.,TRBJ2-5,CASRKQGIGTQYF,TGTGCCAGCAGAAAACAGGGAATAGGGACCCAGTACTTC
.,TRBV7-8,.,TRBJ1-1,CASSLMGEAFF,TGTGCCAGCAGCTTAATGGGAGAAGCTTTCTTT
many,TRBV12-5,.,TRBJ1-1,CASGLSGRGAFF,TGTGCTAGTGGTTTGTCGGGCCGGGGAGCTTTCTTT
.,TRBV12-3/TRBV12-4,TRBD1,TRBJ2-5,CASTPDRARETQYF,TGTGCCAGCACCCCAGACAGGGCTAGAGAGACCCAGTACTTC
few,TRBV11-2,TRBD1,TRBJ2-1,CASSYGTGSHEQFF,TGTGCCAGCAGCTACGGGACAGGGAGCCATGAGCAGTTCTTC
.,TRBV20-1,TRBD2,TRBJ2-2,CSAIASGGATGELFF,TGCAGTGCTATCGCGAGCGGGGGAGCAACCGGGGAGCTGTTTTTT
medium-sized,TRBV12-3/TRBV12-4,.,TRBJ1-4,CATSLGVPSGKLFF,TGTGCCACCTCCCTAGGGGTCCCCTCCGGAAAACTGTTTTTT